The 27 T cell receptor beta chains listed next were all sequenced from one sample in a study of CD8 T cells in ankylosing spondylitis. TCRdb analysed the 5' RACE reads with MiXCR anew, one entry per CDR3 protein. The table includes roughly 180,000 distinct CDR3 sequences, 13% detected once. Sequencing was performed on blood, either unsorted or a sorted T cell fraction (not recorded which). The origin of the receptors is a male donor with ankylosing spondylitis or in good health (not recorded which).

This chain connects TRBV27 to TRBJ2-6; D gene unclear. The CDR3 has 14 amino acids. The germline V gene has CDR1 MNHEY and CDR2 SMNVEV (reference sequence). V lost 8 bases and J lost 0, with 8 bases in between. The CDR3, as DNA: TGTGCCAGCTTCAGTACCTCTGGGGCCAACGTCCTGACTTTC. This codes for CASFSTSGANVLTF.

The V call is TRBV2, the J call TRBJ2-1; tentatively, D is TRBD2 (5 bases). Trimming shortened V by 2 bases and J by 0 bases, and 8 bases separated the two germline ends. This CDR3 has 15 amino acids. Germline V lookup: CDR1 SNHLY, CDR2 FYNNEI. The CDR3 coding sequence is TGTGCCAGCAGTGAACTGGGAGTCTCCTACAATGAGCAGTTCTTC. Protein sequence: CASSELGVSYNEQFF.

This clonotype was seen only a few times. The chain joins TRBV29-1 to TRBJ2-7; D gene unclear. V was pared by 3 bases and J by 0 bases, with 6 bases between. The length of the CDR3 is 12 residues. Germline-derived CDR1 and CDR2 are SQVTM and ANQGSEA. CDR3: CSVEGSSYEQYF. The CDR3, as DNA: TGCAGCGTTGAGGGCTCCTCCTACGAGCAGTACTTC.

The CDR3 here is CSVDPDGNEKLFF. The DNA for the CDR3 is TGCAGCGTTGACCCCGACGGGAATGAAAAACTGTTTTTT. V usage is TRBV29-1 and J usage is TRBJ1-4; D is undetermined. The CDR3 extends over 13 amino acids. Deletions cut 3 bases from V and 5 bases from J, with 10 bases between. In germline, CDR1 is SQVTM, CDR2 ANQGSEA.

The chain couples TRBV7-6 to TRBJ2-3; the D gene is possibly TRBD1 (6 bases). V was trimmed by 2 bases and J by 3 bases, leaving 18 bases between them. From germline, CDR1 is SGHVS and CDR2 FNYEAQ. This CDR3 has 17 residues. CDR3 in DNA: TGTGCCAGCAGCTTACCTTCCGCAGGGGAGAGGACAGATACGCAGTATTTT. Protein: CASSLPSAGERTDTQYF.

This clonotype occurred many times. The V gene is TRBV5-1, the J gene TRBJ2-3; D ambiguous. Trimming left V 1 base short and J 3 bases short, with 15 bases between. From germline, CDR1 is SGHRS and CDR2 YFSETQ. This CDR3 comprises 16 residues. The CDR3 nucleotides are TGCGCCAGCAGCTTGTACCAGGTCCAGCTGACAGATACGCAGTATTTT. This codes for CASSLYQVQLTDTQYF.

This clonotype was detected once. This chain uses TRBV20-1 with TRBJ2-1, with TRBD2 identical over 7 bases. Looked up from germline, CDR1 is DFQATT and CDR2 is SNEGSKA (reference sequence). Trimming took 0 bases from V and 0 from J; bases not matched to a gene: 11. The length of the CDR3 is 18 residues. The DNA for the CDR3 is TGCAGTGCTAGAGAGCTTGTGGGGGGGTCTAGCTCCTACAATGAGCAGTTCTTC. Amino acid sequence: CSARELVGGSSSYNEQFF.

The chain couples TRBV7-9 to TRBJ2-7; 11 bases fit TRBD2. The trim removed 5 bases at V and 4 bases at J, leaving 10 bases unmatched. The CDR3 sequence is 16 residues long. Germline V lookup: CDR1 SEHNR, CDR2 FQNEAQ (reference sequence). The DNA of the CDR3 is TGTGCCAGCAGCCCGGGGACTAGCGGTTCAGAATACGAGCAGTACTTC. It translates to CASSPGTSGSEYEQYF. The variable domain in full, with the rest retrieved from reference TRBV7-9 and TRBJ2-7, is DTGVSQNPRHKITKRGQNVTFRCDPISEHNRLYWYRQTLGQGPEFLTYFQNEAQLEKSRLLSDRFSAERPKGSFSTLEIQRTEQGDSAMYLCASSPGTSGSEYEQYFGPGTRLTVT.

V gene TRBV10-2 combines with J gene TRBJ2-5, with a weak D call TRBD1 (5 bases). V lost 5 bases and J lost 3, with 10 bases in between. The CDR3 has 13 amino acids. Germline lookup yields CDR1 WSHSY and CDR2 SAAADI. CDR3: CASSLVREETQYF. Written as DNA, the CDR3 is TGCGCCAGCAGTCTTGTCAGGGAAGAGACCCAGTACTTC.

This clonotype was seen many times. The V gene is TRBV12-3 or TRBV12-4, the J gene TRBJ1-1, with D perhaps matching TRBD1 (5 bases). This CDR3 region has 13 residues. Trimming shortened V by 7 bases and J by 1 base, and 10 bases separated the two germline ends. CDR3 protein: CASTFTGNTEAFF. CDR3 DNA sequence: TGTGCCAGCACCTTTACAGGGAACACTGAAGCTTTCTTT.

This clonotype was found many times. The rearrangement joins TRBV27 to TRBJ2-3; D remains unclear. Looked up from germline, CDR1 is MNHEY and CDR2 is SMNVEV (reference sequence). V was cut by 3 bases and J by 5 bases, with 9 bases left in between. The CDR3 extends over 13 amino acids. CDR3 residues: CASSFAGGDTQYF. The CDR3, as DNA: TGTGCCAGCAGTTTCGCCGGTGGAGATACGCAGTATTTT.

The rearrangement links TRBV12-3 or TRBV12-4 to TRBJ2-1; D perhaps matches TRBD1 (6 bases). V gave up 4 bases and J gave up 4 bases, with 17 bases separating them. The CDR3 is 16 amino acids. The CDR3 spells CASSSGNRVGYNEQFF. CDR3 in DNA: TGTGCCAGCAGTTCGGGGAACAGGGTGGGGTACAATGAGCAGTTCTTC.

Concerning this clonotype: The junction does not match germline at one end; this may be a read error. The rearrangement links TRBV20-1 to TRBJ2-1; weak D call: TRBD2 (6 bases). Germline V gene lookup returns CDR1 DFQATT and CDR2 SNEGSKA (reference sequence). This CDR3 has 17 residues. As DNA, the CDR3 is TGCTGTGCTAGAACAAGGGGTGGAGGGAAGAACTACAATGAGCAGTTCTTC. Translated, it gives CCARTRGGGKNYNEQFF.

This chain links TRBV5-1 with TRBJ2-1, with TRBD2 identical over 7 bases. Germline V CDR1 and CDR2: SGHRS, YFSETQ. With V trimmed by 1 base and J by 2 bases, 9 bases remained unmatched. This CDR3 contains 17 residues. The DNA of the CDR3 is TGCGCCAGCAGCTTGCCCCCTAGCGGTAGGCCCTACAATGAGCAGTTCTTC. Translation gives CASSLPPSGRPYNEQFF.

The rearrangement links TRBV10-3 to TRBJ2-1, with D possibly being TRBD2 (7 bases). Germline V gene data show CDR1 as ENHRY and CDR2 as SYGVKD. CDR3 length: 16 residues. Trimming took 2 bases from V and 3 from J, leaving 14 bases between them. CDR3 DNA sequence: TGTGCCATCAGTGAGGGAACGGGGGGCCTCTACAATGAGCAGTTCTTC. Its translation: CAISEGTGGLYNEQFF.

V and J are TRBV19 and TRBJ1-5; TRBD1 is a possible D gene (6 bases). Trimming stripped 11 bases from V and 7 bases from J, with 27 bases between. CDR1 LNHDA and CDR2 SQIVND come from the germline V gene (reference sequence). The CDR3 extends over 16 amino acids. In DNA form, the CDR3 reads TGTGCCTCCCAAGGGGGGGTTGAGGTTGAGGGGCAGCCCCAGCATTTT. It yields the protein CASQGGVEVEGQPQHF.

CDR3 amino acids: CASSAGSALVEQYF. CDR3 DNA: TGTGCCAGCAGTGCAGGTTCCGCACTAGTCGAGCAGTACTTC. The chain carries TRBV12-3 or TRBV12-4 and TRBJ2-7; TRBD2 might be the D (5 bases). Trimming removed 5 bases from V and 6 bases from J, with 17 bases in between. The CDR3 is made up of 14 amino acids.

There are a few counts of this clonotype. The J gene is TRBJ2-1, the V gene TRBV20-1; the match to TRBD2 covers 9 bases. With 0 bases clipped from V and 5 bases from J, the junction kept 5 bases outside the gene matches. CDR1 and CDR2 (germline): DFQATT, SNEGSKA (reference sequence). The CDR3 extends over 15 amino acids. CDR3 coding DNA: TGCAGTGCTAGAGATCTACGACTAGCGGACAATGAGCAGTTCTTC. Translation: CSARDLRLADNEQFF.

To note about this clonotype: Just one base apart from a much larger clone, this may be a read error. V is TRBV3-1 and J is TRBJ2-3; no definite D call. This CDR3 is 11 amino acids long. Trimming left V 3 bases short and J 6 bases short, with 4 bases between. Germline lookup yields CDR1 LGHDT and CDR2 YNNKEL (reference sequence). The CDR3 loop is CASSHEDTQYF. CDR3 DNA sequence: TGTGCCAGCAGCCATGAGGATACGCAGTATTTT.

V usage is TRBV6-5 and J usage is TRBJ2-7; 9 positions agree with TRBD2. The trim removed 4 bases at V and 2 bases at J, leaving 9 bases unmatched. The CDR3 extends over 16 amino acids. Germline CDR1 is MNHEY and CDR2 is SVGAGI. The CDR3 loop reads CASSWGRVAGAYEQYF. Here the CDR3 DNA reads TGTGCCAGCAGTTGGGGTCGTGTAGCGGGAGCCTACGAGCAGTACTTC.

This chain links TRBV27 with TRBJ2-7; D remains ambiguous. The CDR3 is made up of 14 amino acids. V lost 8 bases and J lost 2, with 16 bases in between. Germline V gene lookup returns CDR1 MNHEY and CDR2 SMNVEV (reference sequence). CDR3 coding DNA: TGTGCCAGCGCCCTCGGAGACGTAACCTACGAGCAGTACTTC. Translating it yields CASALGDVTYEQYF.

The CDR3 coding sequence is TGTGCCAGCAGCCCGCAAGGCGGTAGCACAGATACGCAGTATTTT. It yields the protein CASSPQGGSTDTQYF. The chain has TRBV7-7 and TRBJ2-3; D is ambiguous. V was trimmed by 5 bases and J by 0 bases, leaving 12 bases between them. Per germline, CDR1 SSHAT and CDR2 FNYEAQ (reference sequence). The length of the CDR3 is 15 residues.

CDR3 sequence reads: CAISDPLAGGRNNEQFF. The CDR3 DNA follows: TGTGCCATCAGTGACCCGCTTGCGGGGGGCAGGAACAATGAGCAGTTCTTC. The V and J genes are TRBV10-3 and TRBJ2-1; 8 nucleotides line up with TRBD2. Per germline, CDR1 ENHRY and CDR2 SYGVKD. The CDR3 is made up of 17 amino acids. V was clipped by 3 bases and J by 5 bases; unmatched bases: 12.

This clonotype was counted between two and nine times. The chain recombines TRBV7-6 with TRBJ2-7, with TRBD2 matching over 9 bases. With V trimmed by 2 bases and J by 5 bases, 7 bases remained unmatched. The CDR3 totals 15 residues. Looked up from germline, CDR1 is SGHVS and CDR2 is FNYEAQ. CDR3 in amino acids: CASSLRPGLADEQYF. The CDR3 nucleotides read TGTGCCAGCAGCTTACGTCCGGGACTAGCAGACGAGCAGTACTTC.

The J gene is TRBJ2-3, the V gene TRBV5-8; unclear D gene. Germline-derived CDR1 and CDR2 are SGHTS and YDEGEE. The length of the CDR3 is 12 residues. Trimming stripped 1 base from V and 5 bases from J, with 5 bases between. The CDR3 sequence is CASSLHVDTQYF. DNA of the CDR3: TGTGCCAGCAGCTTGCATGTAGATACGCAGTATTTT.

Ten or more counts support this clonotype. This chain links TRBV7-9 with TRBJ2-3, with 7 bases identical to TRBD2. The germline V gene encodes CDR1 SEHNR and CDR2 FQNEAQ (reference sequence). The trim removed 5 bases at V and 4 bases at J, leaving 6 bases unmatched. This CDR3 is 14 amino acids long. The CDR3 region is CASSPGLRADTQYF. The DNA for the CDR3 is TGTGCCAGCAGCCCGGGACTAAGGGCAGATACGCAGTATTTT.

This clonotype turned up a few times. V and J are TRBV7-6 and TRBJ1-1, with D hard to call. Germline assignment: CDR1 SGHVS and CDR2 FNYEAQ. The CDR3 sequence is 14 residues long. The germline V and J ends were trimmed by 3 bases and 1 base, with 9 bases remaining between them. The CDR3 is CASSLAEGNTEAFF. The CDR3 bases are TGTGCCAGCAGCTTGGCTGAGGGGAACACTGAAGCTTTCTTT.